The source of this T cell receptor beta chain is a study of cytomegalovirus exposure and HLA in healthy donors. Overall study results and limits: The listing of 150 to 200 TCR beta chains classed them as cytomegalovirus-associated. V- and J-gene trimming in TCR beta was tied to a missense DCLRE1C variant by an analysis performed later. Across all donors, roughly uniform sequencing depth was an assumption of the presence/absence analyses.

Germline V CDR1 and CDR2: SGHDN, FVKESK. The length of the CDR3 is 16 residues. The V gene end was trimmed by 1 base and the J gene end by 2 bases; junction bases not matched to a gene: 5. This cohort consisted of healthy bone marrow donors. Notes on this clone: Its antigen remains unknown.

The PCR made use of 60 Vbeta and 13 Jbeta primers. TCRdb's table, derived via immunoSEQ multiplex PCR, lists solely in-frame clones and lacks some. The sample lists some 110,000 clones, under 80% occurring once. The sample taken for sequencing was PBMCs. This chain connects TRBV14 to TRBJ1-1, with TRBD1 matching 9 bases. This sequence originates from a woman in her forties or fifties in good health and CMV-seropositive. The DNA of the CDR3 is TGTGCCAGCAGCCAAGGGACAGGGGCTCTAAACACTGAAGCTTTCTTT. Protein: CASSQGTGALNTEAFF.